A selection of T cell receptor beta chains follows, all from one sample in a study of control samples from healthy donors and cancer patients. Clones were read by immunoSEQ multiplex PCR, and TCRdb kept only the in-frame ones, dropping some. The sample contains some 210,000 clones, over 80% of which appear only once. Sequencing input: blood. The receptors shown here come from a man under 40 in good health. Each CDR3 is given with its conserved first and last residue. A D gene is named only where the DNA matches it firmly. Expanded clones get a size class; other rows say once, few or many, or leave the size out.

V gene	J gene	D gene	clone size	CDR3 DNA	CDR3 protein
TRBV19	TRBJ1-5	TRBD1	-	TGTGCCAGTAGCGACAGGGTCAGAAATCAGCCCCAGCATTTT	CASSDRVRNQPQHF
TRBV2	TRBJ2-7	-	-	TGTGCCAGCAGTGTTATTACCTACGAGCAGTACTTC	CASSVITYEQYF
TRBV6-4	TRBJ2-6	-	-	TGTGCCAGCAGCCCAAAGGGGGGGGATGGGGCCAACGTCCTGACTTTC	CASSPKGGDGANVLTF
TRBV12-3/TRBV12-4	TRBJ1-2	-	-	TGTGCCAGCAGCCCTAACTATGGCTACACCTTC	CASSPNYGYTF
TRBV12-3/TRBV12-4	TRBJ1-5	-	-	TGTGCCAGCCAATCGGGCGGCAATCAGCCCCAGCATTTT	CASQSGGNQPQHF
TRBV7-9	TRBJ2-7	-	-	TGTGCCAGCGCCCGCGATGGCCACGAGCAGTACTTC	CASARDGHEQYF
TRBV5-5	TRBJ2-3	-	-	TGTGCCAGCAGCCTCCGAAGCACGGATACGCAGTATTTT	CASSLRSTDTQYF
TRBV4-2	TRBJ2-7	TRBD1	-	TGTGCCAGCAGCGGGCGACAGGGTCACTCCTACGAGCAGTACTTC	CASSGRQGHSYEQYF
TRBV12-3/TRBV12-4	TRBJ1-2	-	-	TGTGCCAGCAGCGCATCTAACTATGGCTACACCTTC	CASSASNYGYTF
TRBV9	TRBJ1-5	-	-	TGTGCCAGCAGCCCAGGGGCGGGAAGCAATCAGCCCCAGCATTTT	CASSPGAGSNQPQHF
TRBV29-1	TRBJ1-1	-	-	TGCAGCGTTGAGATAGACACTGAAGCTTTCTTT	CSVEIDTEAFF
TRBV18	TRBJ1-1	-	-	TGTGCCAGCTCACCAAGGGCGGGGGAGTTGAACACTGAAGCTTTCTTT	CASSPRAGELNTEAFF
TRBV29-1	TRBJ2-7	-	-	TGCAGCGTTGATTCGGGGCGCCTTGACGAGCAGTACTTC	CSVDSGRLDEQYF
TRBV6-5	TRBJ2-7	TRBD1	-	TGTGCCAGCTATGAACAGGGGGCGCTTAAGTACGAGCAGTACTTC	CASYEQGALKYEQYF
TRBV5-1	TRBJ2-5	TRBD1	-	TGCGCCAGCAGAATTCCCGGGACAGGGCATGAGACCCAGTACTTC	CASRIPGTGHETQYF
TRBV2	TRBJ1-1	-	-	TGTGCCAGCAACTACAGGGATGAGAACACTGAAGCTTTCTTT	CASNYRDENTEAFF
TRBV2	TRBJ2-1	TRBD1	once	TGTGCCAGCAGTGGACAGGGACCAAACAATGAGCAGTTCTTC	CASSGQGPNNEQFF
TRBV9	TRBJ2-3	TRBD2	once	TGTGCCAGCAGCCAAGGACTAGCGGGGACAGATACGCAGTATTTT	CASSQGLAGTDTQYF
TRBV7-9	TRBJ1-2	TRBD1	-	TGTGCCAGCAGCGCCATGACAGGGTCCCTTGGCTACACCTTC	CASSAMTGSLGYTF
TRBV2	TRBJ1-4	-	-	TGTGCCAGCACCAGGGACACAGCAACTAATGAAAAACTGTTTTTT	CASTRDTATNEKLFF
TRBV15	TRBJ1-1	-	once	TGTGCCACCAGCAGAGATGGAAGGGTGAGGGATGAAGCTTTCTTT	CATSRDGRVRDEAFF
TRBV5-1	TRBJ1-2	TRBD1	-	TGCGCCAGCAGCTCGACAGGGGGAGCCTATGGCTACACCTTC	CASSSTGGAYGYTF
TRBV18	TRBJ2-3	-	-	TGTGCCAGCTCATTCCAGAAGGGTGGCACAGATACGCAGTATTTT	CASSFQKGGTDTQYF
TRBV4-1	TRBJ1-1	-	-	TGCGCCAGCAGCCAAGTGGGGACCACTGAAGCTTTCTTT	CASSQVGTTEAFF
TRBV11-2	TRBJ2-1	TRBD2	-	TGTGCCAGCAGCTCGAGGCCGGGACTACTAAACAATGAGCAGTTCTTC	CASSSRPGLLNNEQFF
TRBV4-1	TRBJ1-4	-	once	TGCGCCAGCAGCCACACTCGGAGGGGGACACCTGAAAAACTGTTTTTT	CASSHTRRGTPEKLFF
TRBV3-1/TRBV3-2	TRBJ2-7	-	-	TGTGCCAGCAGCCAAGGGGTTCCAGGGGCAGGCTACGAGCAGTACTTC	CASSQGVPGAGYEQYF
TRBV19	TRBJ1-5	TRBD1	-	TGTGCCAGTATGCAGGGGGTGTTGGACTATAGCAATCAGCCCCAGCATTTT	CASMQGVLDYSNQPQHF
TRBV12-3/TRBV12-4	TRBJ1-3	-	-	TGTGCCAGCAGCCAACAGGGTAACACCATATATTTT	CASSQQGNTIYF
TRBV6-1	TRBJ1-5	TRBD1	-	TGTGCCAGCAGTGGCTTAGGACAGGGGGGAAATCAGCCCCAGCATTTT	CASSGLGQGGNQPQHF
TRBV7-2	TRBJ2-3	-	-	TGTGCCAGCAGCCAACAGGGTGATACGCAGTATTTT	CASSQQGDTQYF
TRBV19	TRBJ2-3	TRBD1	once	TGTGCCAGTAGTTTGGGACAGAAGACAGATACGCAGTATTTT	CASSLGQKTDTQYF
TRBV19	TRBJ1-3	-	-	TGTGCCAGTAGTATGTCGCACTCTGGAAACACCATATATTTT	CASSMSHSGNTIYF
TRBV6-4	TRBJ2-7	-	-	TGTGCCAGCAGTGACTCAGCCAGGCCCAGCTCCTACGAGCAGTACTTC	CASSDSARPSSYEQYF
TRBV2	TRBJ1-1	-	-	TGTGCCAGCATATTGTTGCCCGGGGACACTGAAGCTTTCTTT	CASILLPGDTEAFF
TRBV4-1	TRBJ1-2	-	-	TGCGCCAGCAGCCCGTCCGGACAGAGGGGCTACACCTTC	CASSPSGQRGYTF
TRBV10-1	TRBJ2-1	TRBD1	-	TGCGCCAGCAGTGAGGGACAGGGAAGTTACAATGAGCAGTTCTTC	CASSEGQGSYNEQFF
TRBV18	TRBJ1-2	-	-	TGTGCCAGCTCACCGTTCGGGGGGCTGGAGTATGGCTACACCTTC	CASSPFGGLEYGYTF
TRBV27	TRBJ2-1	-	-	TGTGCCAGCAGTGGGTGGGGTTACAATGAGCAGTTCTTC	CASSGWGYNEQFF
TRBV6-5	TRBJ1-1	-	-	TGTGCCAGCAGTTCGTATCTGAACACTGAAGCTTTCTTT	CASSSYLNTEAFF
TRBV3-1/TRBV3-2	TRBJ1-2	-	few	TGTGCCAGCAGCCAAGCACAGTATCAGGCTACATATGGCTACACCTTC	CASSQAQYQATYGYTF
TRBV20-1	TRBJ2-2	TRBD2	-	TGCAGTGCTAGTAGCGGGGGGGCCCGTGGGGAGCTGTTTTTT	CSASSGGARGELFF
TRBV27	TRBJ1-1	TRBD1	-	TGTGCCAGCAAAGGGGACAGGGTCACTGAAGCTTTCTTT	CASKGDRVTEAFF
TRBV29-1	TRBJ1-4	-	-	TGCAGCGTTGTTACTTACCGAAATGAAAAACTGTTTTTT	CSVVTYRNEKLFF
TRBV10-2	TRBJ2-7	-	-	TGCGCCAGCACCCCAGCCTTCAACGACCCCTACGAGCAGTACTTC	CASTPAFNDPYEQYF
TRBV7-8	TRBJ1-5	-	-	TGTGCCAGCAGCTTAGTCGGCAATTCAGATCAGCCCCAGCATTTT	CASSLVGNSDQPQHF
TRBV6-5	TRBJ2-7	-	-	TGTGCCAGCATAATCGGATCCGAGCAGTACTTC	CASIIGSEQYF